A single sample is the source of the 9 T cell receptor beta chains below, sequenced in a study of identical twins. TCRdb analysed the 5' RACE reads with MiXCR anew, one entry per CDR3 protein. The data hold some 730,000 distinct CDR3 sequences, with 15% to 20% observed a single time. In addition, the sample was reused for a study of T cells expressing NK-cell markers.

The sample comprised PBMCs. The receptor set was obtained from a woman between 18 and 30 years old in good health.

In its sample, this clonotype was seen a few times. This CDR3 reads CASSLVRVMNTEAFF. The CDR3 DNA sequence: TGTGCCAGCAGCTTAGTGCGGGTTATGAACACTGAAGCTTTCTTT. This chain joins TRBV7-8 and TRBJ1-1; D call uncertain. The CDR3 is made up of 15 amino acids. Per the germline V gene, CDR1 is SGHVS and CDR2 is FQNEAQ. Trimming stripped 1 base from V and 0 bases from J, with 9 bases between. Based on the CDR3 plus reference TRBV7-8 and TRBJ1-1, the full variable domain is GAGVSQSPRYKVAKRGQDVALRCDPISGHVSLFWYQQALGQGPEFLTYFQNEAQLDKSGLPSDRFFAERPEGSVSTLKIQRTQQEDSAVYLCASSLVRVMNTEAFFGQGTRLTVV.

The chain is built from TRBV4-1 and TRBJ1-5; D is uncertain. V dropped 1 base and J dropped 4 bases, with 11 bases sitting between them. Germline CDR1 is MGHRA and CDR2 is YSYEKL. The CDR3 length is 15 residues. The CDR3 nucleotides read TGCGCCAGCAGCCAAGCGGTCGGGGTAAATCAGCCCCAGCATTTT. It encodes CASSQAVGVNQPQHF.

This clonotype appeared a few times. The chain employs TRBV5-4 and TRBJ2-1, with TRBD2 matching over 10 bases. The CDR3 runs 16 residues. The trim removed 0 bases at V and 8 bases at J, leaving 8 bases unmatched. From germline, CDR1 is SGHNT and CDR2 YYREEE (reference sequence). CDR3 in DNA: TGTGCCAGCAGCTTGGCCGGGCTAGCGGGGGCCGATGAGCAGTTCTTC. This gives the protein CASSLAGLAGADEQFF.

The chain links TRBV29-1 to TRBJ2-5; 7 nucleotides agree with TRBD2. Trimming took 5 bases from V and 4 from J; bases not matched to a gene: 16. This CDR3 is 16 amino acids long. Germline loops: CDR1 SQVTM, CDR2 ANQGSEA. The CDR3: CSVRISGRRGGETQYF. CDR3 nucleotide sequence: TGCAGCGTTCGTATTAGCGGGCGGAGGGGTGGAGAGACCCAGTACTTC.

This clonotype showed up many times. The chain couples TRBV15 to TRBJ2-3, with 10 nucleotides matching TRBD2. Germline CDR1 and CDR2: LNHNV and YYDKDF (reference sequence). The J segment lost 5 bases and the V segment lost 1 base, leaving 9 bases of the junction unmatched. The CDR3 has 17 residues. CDR3 residues: CATSRVLAGGPKDTQYF. The CDR3 DNA sequence: TGTGCCACCAGCAGAGTCTTAGCGGGAGGCCCAAAAGATACGCAGTATTTT.

This CDR3 reads CAISELGGGNEKLFF. CDR3 bases: TGTGCCATCAGTGAGCTGGGAGGGGGCAATGAAAAACTGTTTTTT. The V call is TRBV10-3, the J call TRBJ1-4; 7 nucleotides match TRBD1. V was clipped by 2 bases and J by 5 bases; unmatched bases: 5. This CDR3 is 15 amino acids long. Germline CDR1 is ENHRY and CDR2 is SYGVKD.

This clonotype was recorded a few times. V and J are TRBV9 and TRBJ2-5, with 8 bases identical to TRBD2. V lost 0 bases and J lost 4; bases outside the gene matches: 5. The germline gives CDR1 SGDLS, CDR2 YYNGEE. The CDR3 loop spans 15 amino acids. The CDR3, as DNA: TGTGCCAGCAGCGTAGATGGGCTAGCGGGAGAGACCCAGTACTTC. Amino acids: CASSVDGLAGETQYF.

This chain links TRBV24-1 with TRBJ2-1; tentatively, D is TRBD2 (7 bases). The CDR3 runs 14 residues. Trimming took 4 bases from V and 5 from J, leaving 11 bases between them. CDR1 and CDR2 (germline): KGHDR, SFDVKD. The CDR3 nucleotides read TGTGCCACCAGTGAGGGGGGGCGAGACAATGAGCAGTTCTTC. Its translation: CATSEGGRDNEQFF.

The CDR3: CSAHRDINTEAFF. The CDR3 DNA sequence: TGCAGTGCCCACCGGGACATCAACACTGAAGCTTTCTTT. This chain links TRBV20-1 with TRBJ1-1, with D perhaps matching TRBD1 (6 bases). The CDR3 is made up of 13 amino acids. V lost 6 bases, J lost 2 bases, and 13 bases lay in between. Germline CDR1 is DFQATT and CDR2 is SNEGSKA (reference sequence).